The rows below give T cell receptor beta chains drawn from one sample of a study of blood T cell repertoires in COVID-19. Produced via immunoSEQ multiplex PCR; TCRdb's table is partial and in-frame only. Of about 270,000 clones detected, 82% appear once; the ten largest clones hold about 3%. Sequencing input: peripheral blood. Every receptor here comes from a woman aged 18-29 years with acute or convalescent COVID-19. Both conserved end residues are part of each CDR3. Each record gives: clone size, J gene, V gene, D gene, CDR3 protein, CDR3 DNA. The D gene is left open where the match is weak. Where a row states a size, it is once, few, many or the class of an expanded clone; other rows omit it.

abundance: NA
j_gene: TRBJ2-1
v_gene: TRBV9
d_gene: TRBD2
CDR3aa: CASSVTGRGYNEQFF
CDR3nt: TGTGCCAGCAGCGTGACCGGGAGGGGTTACAATGAGCAGTTCTTC

abundance: NA
j_gene: TRBJ2-1
v_gene: TRBV5-1
d_gene: NA
CDR3aa: CASSLAGTTLNEQFF
CDR3nt: TGCGCCAGCAGCTTGGCTGGGACAACATTAAATGAGCAGTTCTTC

abundance: once
j_gene: TRBJ1-3
v_gene: TRBV6-2/TRBV6-3
d_gene: TRBD1
CDR3aa: CASSDWDRHSGNTIYF
CDR3nt: TGTGCCAGCAGCGATTGGGACAGACACTCTGGAAACACCATATATTTT

abundance: NA
j_gene: TRBJ2-1
v_gene: TRBV4-2
d_gene: TRBD1
CDR3aa: CASSPGQGYNEQFF
CDR3nt: TGTGCCAGCAGCCCGGGACAGGGATACAATGAGCAGTTCTTC

abundance: NA
j_gene: TRBJ1-2
v_gene: TRBV7-9
d_gene: NA
CDR3aa: CASSPDTDYGYTF
CDR3nt: TGTGCCAGCAGCCCTGACACGGACTATGGCTACACCTTC

abundance: NA
j_gene: TRBJ2-7
v_gene: TRBV27
d_gene: NA
CDR3aa: CASSLPGAEQYF
CDR3nt: TGTGCCAGCAGTTTGCCGGGTGCCGAGCAGTACTTC

abundance: NA
j_gene: TRBJ2-1
v_gene: TRBV7-6
d_gene: TRBD1
CDR3aa: CASSLGTGKVEQFF
CDR3nt: TGTGCCAGCAGCTTAGGGACAGGGAAGGTTGAGCAGTTCTTC

abundance: NA
j_gene: TRBJ1-2
v_gene: TRBV3-1/TRBV3-2
d_gene: NA
CDR3aa: CASSQDCHHESNYGYTF
CDR3nt: TGTGCCAGCAGCCAAGACTGTCATCACGAGTCTAACTATGGCTACACCTTC

abundance: NA
j_gene: TRBJ2-4
v_gene: TRBV5-6
d_gene: NA
CDR3aa: CASSLRQVAQYF
CDR3nt: TGTGCCAGCAGCTTGAGACAGGTAGCTCAGTACTTC

abundance: NA
j_gene: TRBJ1-5
v_gene: TRBV18
d_gene: TRBD1
CDR3aa: CASSPRDRGDNQPQHF
CDR3nt: TGTGCCAGCTCACCCCGGGACAGGGGAGACAATCAGCCCCAGCATTTT

abundance: NA
j_gene: TRBJ1-1
v_gene: TRBV28
d_gene: TRBD1
CDR3aa: CASRSGQGASTEAFF
CDR3nt: TGTGCCAGCAGATCCGGACAGGGGGCTAGCACTGAAGCTTTCTTT

abundance: NA
j_gene: TRBJ2-7
v_gene: TRBV6-6
d_gene: TRBD2
CDR3aa: CASRRPGLAGFSSYEQYF
CDR3nt: TGTGCCAGCAGGCGACCGGGACTAGCGGGGTTCAGCTCCTACGAGCAGTACTTC

abundance: NA
j_gene: TRBJ2-7
v_gene: TRBV7-2
d_gene: NA
CDR3aa: CASSLQGWNYEQYF
CDR3nt: TGTGCCAGCAGCTTACAGGGATGGAATTACGAGCAGTACTTC

abundance: NA
j_gene: TRBJ1-6
v_gene: TRBV28
d_gene: NA
CDR3aa: CASSLRPGDSPLHF
CDR3nt: TGTGCCAGCAGTTTACGGCCAGGGGATTCACCCCTCCACTTT

abundance: NA
j_gene: TRBJ1-1
v_gene: TRBV6-6
d_gene: TRBD1
CDR3aa: CASSSAGQGMNTEAFF
CDR3nt: TGTGCCAGCAGTTCCGCAGGACAGGGGATGAACACTGAAGCTTTCTTT

abundance: once
j_gene: TRBJ2-2
v_gene: TRBV2
d_gene: NA
CDR3aa: CASGALSWGGELFF
CDR3nt: TGTGCCAGCGGGGCGCTCTCTTGGGGCGGGGAGCTGTTTTTT

abundance: NA
j_gene: TRBJ1-3
v_gene: TRBV2
d_gene: NA
CDR3aa: CASSDQGTSGNTIYF
CDR3nt: TGTGCCAGCAGTGATCAGGGGACCTCTGGAAACACCATATATTTT

abundance: NA
j_gene: TRBJ2-2
v_gene: TRBV15
d_gene: TRBD2
CDR3aa: CATSRDGRGTGELFF
CDR3nt: TGTGCCACCAGCAGAGACGGGAGGGGTACCGGGGAGCTGTTTTTT

abundance: NA
j_gene: TRBJ2-5
v_gene: TRBV4-3
d_gene: TRBD2
CDR3aa: CASSHGLREGRRETQYF
CDR3nt: TGCGCCAGCAGCCACGGTCTGCGGGAGGGCCGCCGAGAGACCCAGTACTTC

abundance: NA
j_gene: TRBJ2-1
v_gene: TRBV9
d_gene: NA
CDR3aa: CASSGRGNEQFF
CDR3nt: TGTGCCAGCAGCGGTAGGGGCAATGAGCAGTTCTTC

abundance: NA
j_gene: TRBJ1-1
v_gene: TRBV5-6
d_gene: TRBD1
CDR3aa: CASRHRTGGFINTEAFF
CDR3nt: TGTGCCAGCAGGCACAGGACAGGGGGATTTATTAACACTGAAGCTTTCTTT

abundance: NA
j_gene: TRBJ2-5
v_gene: TRBV7-8
d_gene: TRBD2
CDR3aa: CASSSAKFVREIVYGGGQYF
CDR3nt: TGTGCCAGCAGCTCAGCCAAGTTCGTGCGGGAGATTGTTTATGGTGGGGGCCAGTACTTC

abundance: NA
j_gene: TRBJ2-2
v_gene: TRBV6-2/TRBV6-3
d_gene: TRBD2
CDR3aa: CASSPWVSGIYTGELFF
CDR3nt: TGTGCCAGCAGTCCATGGGTTAGCGGGATTTACACCGGGGAGCTGTTTTTT

abundance: NA
j_gene: TRBJ2-3
v_gene: TRBV7-6
d_gene: TRBD2
CDR3aa: CASSPGGDLPDTQYF
CDR3nt: TGTGCCAGCAGCCCCGGGGGGGATCTCCCAGATACGCAGTATTTT

abundance: few
j_gene: TRBJ2-3
v_gene: TRBV7-9
d_gene: TRBD2
CDR3aa: CASSLAAGGTDTQYF
CDR3nt: TGTGCCAGCAGCTTAGCGGCGGGAGGCACAGATACGCAGTATTTT

abundance: NA
j_gene: TRBJ1-6
v_gene: TRBV5-1
d_gene: TRBD1
CDR3aa: CASSLFGQGGSPLHF
CDR3nt: TGCGCCAGCAGCTTGTTCGGACAGGGTGGGTCACCCCTCCACTTT

abundance: NA
j_gene: TRBJ1-2
v_gene: TRBV6-5
d_gene: NA
CDR3aa: CASRVQGGDGYTF
CDR3nt: TGTGCCAGCAGGGTACAGGGAGGGGATGGCTACACCTTC

abundance: NA
j_gene: TRBJ1-6
v_gene: TRBV27
d_gene: NA
CDR3aa: CASSLWVQGANSPLHF
CDR3nt: TGTGCCAGCAGTTTATGGGTACAGGGCGCTAATTCACCCCTCCACTTT

abundance: NA
j_gene: TRBJ1-4
v_gene: TRBV28
d_gene: TRBD1
CDR3aa: CASSFGGTATNEKLFF
CDR3nt: TGTGCCAGCAGTTTTGGCGGGACAGCAACTAATGAAAAACTGTTTTTT

abundance: NA
j_gene: TRBJ2-1
v_gene: TRBV6-5
d_gene: TRBD2
CDR3aa: CASSNSGTSYNEQFF
CDR3nt: TGTGCCAGCAGTAATTCCGGGACTAGCTACAATGAGCAGTTCTTC

abundance: NA
j_gene: TRBJ2-3
v_gene: TRBV5-4
d_gene: TRBD2
CDR3aa: CASNRAGGHTDTQYF
CDR3nt: TGTGCCAGCAACCGAGCGGGAGGTCACACAGATACGCAGTATTTT

abundance: NA
j_gene: TRBJ2-1
v_gene: TRBV27
d_gene: TRBD2
CDR3aa: CASSRTSGTYNEQFF
CDR3nt: TGTGCCAGCAGTAGGACTAGCGGGACTTACAATGAGCAGTTCTTC

abundance: NA
j_gene: TRBJ2-7
v_gene: TRBV12-5
d_gene: NA
CDR3aa: CASAPTPTYEQYF
CDR3nt: TGTGCTAGTGCCCCGACTCCGACCTACGAGCAGTACTTC

abundance: NA
j_gene: TRBJ2-3
v_gene: TRBV2
d_gene: NA
CDR3aa: CASSEFLADTQYF
CDR3nt: TGTGCCAGCAGTGAATTTCTAGCGGATACGCAGTATTTT

abundance: once
j_gene: TRBJ2-2
v_gene: TRBV5-1
d_gene: NA
CDR3aa: CASSSLGSDTGELFF
CDR3nt: TGCGCCAGCAGCTCGCTCGGGAGCGACACCGGGGAGCTGTTTTTT

abundance: few
j_gene: TRBJ2-7
v_gene: TRBV5-5
d_gene: TRBD2
CDR3aa: CASSYSGVATYEQYF
CDR3nt: TGTGCCAGCAGCTATAGCGGGGTAGCCACCTACGAGCAGTACTTC